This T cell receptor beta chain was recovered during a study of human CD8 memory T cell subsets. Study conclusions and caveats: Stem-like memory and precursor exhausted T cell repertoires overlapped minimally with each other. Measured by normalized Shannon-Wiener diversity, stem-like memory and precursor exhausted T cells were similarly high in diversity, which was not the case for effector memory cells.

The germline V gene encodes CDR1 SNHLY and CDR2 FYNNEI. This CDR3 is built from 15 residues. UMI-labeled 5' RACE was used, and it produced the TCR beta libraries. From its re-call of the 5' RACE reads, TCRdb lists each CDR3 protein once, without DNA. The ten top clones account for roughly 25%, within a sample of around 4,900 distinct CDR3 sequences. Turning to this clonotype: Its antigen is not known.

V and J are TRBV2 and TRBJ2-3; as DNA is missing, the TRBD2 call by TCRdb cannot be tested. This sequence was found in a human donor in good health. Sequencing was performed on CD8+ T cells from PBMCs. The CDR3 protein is CASRSSGGATDTQYF.